This T cell receptor (beta chain) was found in a study of blood T cell repertoires in COVID-19. On the study more broadly: The analysed material was cDNA or gDNA that came from T cells, B-cell-depleted T cells, or PBMCs.

In this sample, this clone turned up once. Germline values: CDR1 KGHDR, CDR2 SFDVKD. Unmatched junction bases numbered 7, after V lost 4 bases and J lost 6 bases. The CDR3 is 16 residues long. In the original processing: Estimation of nucleated cell counts was performed using reference gene primer amplification. This table comes from immunoSEQ multiplex PCR, and its TCRdb copy is limited to in-frame clones, with some not included. V, J and clone size are taken as reported in that table, and D and trimming were inferred from the DNA itself. The sample yields 150,000 to 200,000 clones, around 80% seen once. Enrollment of patients from Seattle took place during active infection, with longitudinal follow-up.

Sequenced input: peripheral blood. The receptor was derived from a woman aged 60 to 75 with COVID-19, enrolled during active disease. The genes are TRBV24-1 and TRBJ2-1; 11 bases map to TRBD2. The CDR3 DNA follows: TGTGCCACCAGTGACCGTAGCGGGGGGGCCATCAATGAGCAGTTCTTC. This encodes CATSDRSGGAINEQFF.